These 9 T cell receptor beta chains were sequenced from one sample in a study of shared clonotypes between healthy human individuals. Here immunoSEQ multiplex PCR was the method, and the copy in TCRdb shows in-frame clones only, minus some. The table records over 1.5 million clones, 95% to 99% of them present only once. Sequenced sample: naive CD4+ T cells sorted from blood. The subset was: CD45RA+ positively selected. The receptors stem from a man aged 25-40 years in good health.

V is TRBV7-6 and J is TRBJ2-3; 9 bases map to TRBD1. The V and J ends lost 5 bases and 8 bases, in that order; junction bases with no gene match: 14. Germline V gene lookup returns CDR1 SGHVS and CDR2 FNYEAQ. This CDR3 region has 16 residues. The DNA of the CDR3 is TGTGCCAGCAGCCCCCATATACAGGGGGCGTCTCCTACGCAGTATTTT. Amino acid sequence: CASSPHIQGASPTQYF.

In its sample, this clone was seen once. The rearrangement uses TRBV28 and TRBJ1-2, with no clear D. V was clipped by 3 bases and J by 8 bases, with 10 bases between them. The CDR3 extends over 12 amino acids. Germline loops: CDR1 MDHEN, CDR2 SYDVKM. CDR3 sequence: CASSFRLMGYTF. The DNA for the CDR3 is TGTGCCAGCAGTTTTAGGCTTATGGGCTACACCTTC.

J is TRBJ2-5 and V is TRBV6-5, with D possibly being TRBD2 (5 bases). CDR1 and CDR2 (germline): MNHEY, SVGAGI. This CDR3 has 12 residues. V gave up 5 bases and J gave up 8 bases, with 12 bases separating them. The CDR3 spells CASSGFGRTQYF. The CDR3 region has the DNA TGTGCCAGCAGTGGTTTTGGGAGAACCCAGTACTTC.

This sequence joins TRBV18 and TRBJ2-7; 9 positions match TRBD1. CDR1 is KGHSH, CDR2 LQKENI, per germline. CDR3 length: 17 residues. V dropped 3 bases and J dropped 0; count of bases not matched to a gene: 9. The CDR3 DNA reads TGTGCCAGCTCACCGATATACCGGGACAGGGCCTCCTACGAGCAGTACTTC. It encodes CASSPIYRDRASYEQYF.

Concerning this clone: The same CDR3 also results from other DNA sequences found in this sample. The chain links TRBV7-3 to TRBJ2-2; D gene ambiguous. The germline V and J ends were trimmed by 5 bases and 6 bases, with 7 bases remaining between them. Per germline, CDR1 SGHTA and CDR2 FQGTGA. CDR3 length: 12 amino acids. The CDR3 here is CASSLRAGELFF. DNA for the CDR3: TGTGCCAGCAGCCTCCGGGCCGGGGAGCTGTTTTTT.

Comment on this clone: At one of its ends the junction is not consistent with the germline gene, which may arise from a read error. V is TRBV7-7 and J is TRBJ2-1; TRBD2 agrees at 8 bases. The CDR3 sequence is 16 residues long. CDR1 is SSHAT and CDR2 is FNYEAQ in the germline V gene (reference sequence). The CDR3 loop reads CASSPTGTRRTNEQFF. The CDR3 region has the DNA TGTGCTAGCAGCCCCACCGGGACTAGAAGGACCAATGAGCAGTTCTTC.

In DNA, the CDR3 is TGCAGCGTTTTGCCGGGCCACACCGGGGATACGCAGTATTTT. Translating gives CSVLPGHTGDTQYF. The chain uses TRBV29-1 and TRBJ2-3; D remains ambiguous. CDR1 and CDR2 from the germline V gene are SQVTM and ANQGSEA. This CDR3 contains 14 residues. V was pared by 5 bases and J by 6 bases, with 18 bases between.

This chain links TRBV2 with TRBJ2-7, with TRBD2 as a possible D gene (6 bases). V was clipped by 6 bases and J by 0 bases, with 9 bases between them. The CDR3 length is 13 residues. CDR1 is SNHLY, CDR2 FYNNEI, per germline. This CDR3 reads CASRRESSYEQYF. The CDR3 DNA follows: TGTGCCAGCAGACGGGAGAGCTCCTACGAGCAGTACTTC.

The CDR3 nucleotides read TGTGCCTGGTCACGAGTGAGCTCCTACAATGAGCAGTTCTTC. Protein: CAWSRVSSYNEQFF. The chain links TRBV30 to TRBJ2-1; no definite D call. Germline V gene lookup returns CDR1 GTSNPN and CDR2 SVGIG (reference sequence). Trimming stripped 5 bases from V and 0 bases from J, with 11 bases between. The CDR3 loop spans 14 amino acids.